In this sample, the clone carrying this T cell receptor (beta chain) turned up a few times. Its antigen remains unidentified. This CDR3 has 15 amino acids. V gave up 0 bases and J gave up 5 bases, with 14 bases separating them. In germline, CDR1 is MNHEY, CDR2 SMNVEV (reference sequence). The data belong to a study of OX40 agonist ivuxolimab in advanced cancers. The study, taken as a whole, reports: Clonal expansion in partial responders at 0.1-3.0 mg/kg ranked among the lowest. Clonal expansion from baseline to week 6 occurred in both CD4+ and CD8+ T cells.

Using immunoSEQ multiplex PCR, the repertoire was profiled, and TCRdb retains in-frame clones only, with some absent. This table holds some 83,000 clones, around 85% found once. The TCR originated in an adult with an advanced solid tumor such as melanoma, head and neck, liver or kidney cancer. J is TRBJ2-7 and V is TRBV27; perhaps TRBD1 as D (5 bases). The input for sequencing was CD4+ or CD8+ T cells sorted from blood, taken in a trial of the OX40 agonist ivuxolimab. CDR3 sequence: CASSLSGRALDEQYF. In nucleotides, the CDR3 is TGTGCCAGCAGTTTATCGGGCAGGGCGTTGGACGAGCAGTACTTC.